These 5 T cell receptor beta chains came from one sample sequenced in a study of shared clonotypes between healthy human individuals. Clones were sequenced by immunoSEQ multiplex PCR, and TCRdb holds only the in-frame ones, with some missing. This table has about 2 million clones, over 85% appearing once. Terminally differentiated effector memory CD45RA+ cells were excluded by CCR7 positive selection of CD45RO-negative cells. The source material was naive CD8+ T cells sorted from blood. These receptors all stem from a man aged 18 to 35 in good health.

This clone came up a few times. This sequence joins TRBV7-2 and TRBJ1-6; maybe TRBD1 (6 bases). Germline V gene lookup returns CDR1 SGHTA and CDR2 FQGNSA. Trimming pared 5 bases from V and 3 bases from J, leaving 17 bases between. This CDR3 has 17 amino acids. The CDR3 is CASSPRRTAGYNSPLHF. The CDR3 region has the DNA TGTGCCAGCAGCCCAAGACGGACAGCCGGCTATAATTCACCCCTCCACTTT.

V is TRBV7-9 and J is TRBJ1-1; unclear D gene. Germline assignment: CDR1 SEHNR and CDR2 FQNEAQ (reference sequence). The V end was cut by 5 bases, the J end by 2 bases, with 21 bases between. The CDR3 is made up of 17 amino acids. The CDR3, as DNA: TGTGCCAGCAGCAGCCCTTGGCACCAAAGCCTCAACACTGAAGCTTTCTTT. It translates to CASSSPWHQSLNTEAFF.

This clone occurred once. The CDR3 coding sequence is TGTGCCAGCAGCCTGGGGTGGTCTGAGCAGTTCTTC. This codes for CASSLGWSEQFF. V and J are TRBV11-2 and TRBJ2-1, with D uncertain. Per the germline V gene, CDR1 is SGHAT and CDR2 is FQNNGV. Trimming took off 5 bases at V and 9 bases at J, with 11 bases between the two ends. The CDR3 runs to 12 residues.

The chain carries TRBV7-9 and TRBJ1-1; 9 bases agree with TRBD1. The germline V gene has CDR1 SEHNR and CDR2 FQNEAQ (reference sequence). The CDR3 is made up of 16 amino acids. Trimming cost V 4 bases and J 3 bases; bases outside gene matches: 9. The CDR3 loop is CASSYQTGGMDTEAFF. In DNA form, the CDR3 reads TGTGCCAGCAGCTACCAAACAGGGGGCATGGACACTGAAGCTTTCTTT. Variable domain in full (rest from reference TRBV7-9 and TRBJ1-1): DTGVSQNPRHKITKRGQNVTFRCDPISEHNRLYWYRQTLGQGPEFLTYFQNEAQLEKSRLLSDRFSAERPKGSFSTLEIQRTEQGDSAMYLCASSYQTGGMDTEAFFGQGTRLTVV.

The rearrangement uses TRBV13 and TRBJ1-4, with D possibly TRBD1 on 6 matching bases. The CDR3 is 17 amino acids. Trimming removed 0 bases from V and 5 bases from J, with 16 bases in between. Per germline, CDR1 PRHDT and CDR2 FYEKMQ (reference sequence). This CDR3 is CASSLGLAAGVNEKLFF. CDR3 sequence (DNA): TGTGCCAGCAGCTTAGGCCTTGCTGCAGGGGTGAATGAAAAACTGTTTTTT.